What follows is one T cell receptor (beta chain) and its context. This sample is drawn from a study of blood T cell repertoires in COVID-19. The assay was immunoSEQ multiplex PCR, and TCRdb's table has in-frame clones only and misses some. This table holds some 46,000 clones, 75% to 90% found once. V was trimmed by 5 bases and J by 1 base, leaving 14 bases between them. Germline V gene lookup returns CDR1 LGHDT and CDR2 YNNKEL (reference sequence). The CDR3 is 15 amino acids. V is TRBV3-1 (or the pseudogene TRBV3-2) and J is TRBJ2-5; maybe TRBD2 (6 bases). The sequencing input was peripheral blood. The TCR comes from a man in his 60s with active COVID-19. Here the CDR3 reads CASSSGMGGQETQYF. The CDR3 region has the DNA TGTGCCAGCAGCTCAGGGATGGGGGGCCAAGAGACCCAGTACTTC.